This note documents a single TCR beta chain sequence. It lacks a known antigen. No base quality information exists; no much larger clone differs at one position. The CDR3 regions of human TCRbeta chains were analyzed by immunosequencing. From the authors' description of their analysis: TCRs in the repertoires were matched against a reference library of SARS-CoV-2-specific TCRs that had been generated with the MIRA antigen-specificity platform. Breadth was defined as the fraction of unique TCRs that were SARS-CoV-2-associated, and depth was defined as the fraction of total T cells that were SARS-CoV-2-associated. Using the MIRA data, each spike-specific TCR was mapped to the spike region that the TCR reacts to and placed in a CD4 or CD8 class. Log10-transformed breadth and depth values were compared by one-way ANOVA with Sidak's multiple comparisons tests. Sourced from immuneACCESS, this table was stored by TCRdb with only in-frame sequences that have V and J called. A share of the clones is absent; for the studies checked, an unresolved V gene accounts for under half, and the remainder has no known explanation. The V and J calls and clone size are taken from that table; D and trimming were inferred from the DNA. The sample yields about 150,000 clones; about nine tenths were counted once. The ten biggest clones cover 5.1% of the sample.

This sample was taken from a study of T cell responses to AZD1222 COVID-19 vaccine (dated by TCRdb to about 2021). Notes on the research overall: Because spike-specific TCR depth and breadth did not differ between the two schedules, AZD1222 recipients who got a second dose at roughly 4 weeks were pooled with those who got a second dose at roughly 12 weeks. Trial participants were enrolled by age into 18-55, 56-69 and 70-plus year subgroups, with around 150, 28 and 57 TCR-sequenced participants respectively. TCR sequencing covered more than 230 trial participants: approximately 200 given two doses of AZD1222 and some 25 given two doses of MenACWY control vaccine. The paper as a whole reports these results and caveats: Reportedly, close to half of the unique spike-specific TCRs recognized epitopes lying outside the regions that are mutated in the B.1.351 and B.1.1.7 variants. Conclusions about previously exposed vaccinees are limited, since just five to seven AZD1222 recipients were seropositive for SARS-CoV-2 at baseline. Participants were mostly white British, with more females than males. The authors suggested clonal diversity may have been underestimated. After two AZD1222 doses, both the breadth and the depth of spike-specific TCRs were significantly higher than at day 0 and than in MenACWY recipients. The 56-69-year group was small, and its depth increase did not reach significance, likely because of low power. Because no day 14 peak-response samples were available, the repertoires could be characterized only after the peak T cell response. CD4 TCRs associated with the vaccine covered the entire spike protein, and the dominant responses were in regions 160-218 and 743-854.

The germline ends are 8 bases apart after V is trimmed by 8 bases and J by 3 bases. CDR1 and CDR2 (MDHEN, SYDVKM) derive from the germline V gene. From the cysteine up to the phenylalanine, the CDR3 has a length of 11 residues. Of all the DNA, just the CDR3 is kept, 33 bases in frame from base 1. This sample's time point label indicates: baseline before first vaccination. Samples from vaccinated people were obtained from the UK trials COV001 and COV002, which included a single-blind randomized controlled phase 2/3 trial of AZD1222 (ChAdOx1 nCoV-19) in healthy adults. For TCRbeta chain sequencing, PBMC samples from trial participants were taken at day 0 and at day 28 after the second dose.

The sequence joins TRBV28 to TRBJ2-7, with no D gene named confidently. Sequences were derived from peripheral blood, sampled on day 0 of AZD1222 vaccination. The receptor was isolated from an adult in good health. The DNA sequence is given as TGTGCCAGCGGCCTCAACTACGAGCAGTACTTC. Its translation reads: CASGLNYEQYF.